This T cell receptor beta chain came from a study of blood T cells in healthy people across ages. PCR was performed a second time for roughly 7 to 11 cycles using a sample-barcoded 5' primer and a J-beta primer mix. From the 5' RACE reads, TCRdb called clonotypes with MiXCR, one entry per CDR3 protein. The table lists hundreds of thousands of distinct CDR3 sequences, about 25% of them singletons. V lost 6 bases and J lost 1; bases outside the gene matches: 5. Germline CDR1 and CDR2: SGHAT and FQDESV (reference sequence). CDR3 size: 14 residues. This clonotype was seen repeatedly, ten times or more. This chain links TRBV11-1 with TRBJ2-7; 8 bases fit TRBD2. This sequence originates from a woman in her 70s in good health. The sample consisted of blood. The CDR3 loop is CASSFTGGSYEQYF. The CDR3 nucleotides are TGTGCCAGCAGTTTCACGGGGGGGTCCTACGAGCAGTACTTC.